This T cell receptor (beta chain) was documented in a study of regulatory T cells in long-lasting Graves disease. Study at large: Graves' disease counted as persistent after over 5 years of antithyroid drugs with positive TSH receptor antibodies. Study results and caveats: Persistent disease was associated with favored TRBV28 usage and with favored use of TRBJ1-2 and TRBJ2-5. Persistent Graves' patients showed reduced TCR diversity versus newly diagnosed patients.

CDR3-region Arm-PCR and iRepertoire HTBI primers produced the TCR beta libraries. TCRdb ran MiXCR on the multiplex PCR reads and lists one entry per CDR3 protein. The sample lists about 430,000 distinct CDR3 sequences, around 23% occurring once. Trimming shortened V by 3 bases and J by 8 bases, and 16 bases separated the two germline ends. The CDR3 consists of 14 residues. Germline CDR1 and CDR2: LGHDT and YNNKEL (reference sequence). A note on this clonotype: No antigen is known for it.

Sample time point: persistent/refractory GD, antithyroid drugs over 5 years with positive TRAb. Researchers made the TCR library from RNA that was extracted from PBMCs. The source material was peripheral blood mononuclear cells (PBMCs), sampled when the disease was refractory, from a patient treated with antithyroid drugs. The chain uses TRBV3-1 and TRBJ1-2; D call uncertain. This sequence was found in a female donor with Graves disease. CDR3 residues: CASSHRVTARGYTF. In DNA form, the CDR3 reads TGTGCCAGCAGCCACCGGGTAACGGCTAGAGGCTACACCTTC.